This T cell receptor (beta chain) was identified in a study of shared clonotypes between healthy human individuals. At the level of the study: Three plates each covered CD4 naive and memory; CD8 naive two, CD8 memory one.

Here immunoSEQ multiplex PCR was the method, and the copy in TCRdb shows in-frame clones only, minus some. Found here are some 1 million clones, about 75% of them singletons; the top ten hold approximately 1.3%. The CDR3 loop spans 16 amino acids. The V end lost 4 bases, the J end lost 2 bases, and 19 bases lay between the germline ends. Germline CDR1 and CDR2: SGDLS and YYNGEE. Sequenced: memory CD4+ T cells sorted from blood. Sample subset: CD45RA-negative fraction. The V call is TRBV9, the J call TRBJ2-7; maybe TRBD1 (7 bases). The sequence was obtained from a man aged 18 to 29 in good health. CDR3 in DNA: TGTGCCAGCAGCCGAGGGGACCGCAGGGGGGCCTACGAGCAGTACTTC. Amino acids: CASSRGDRRGAYEQYF.